This record looks at one T cell receptor beta chain sequence and its context. The data derive from a study of memory CD4+ T cells and cytomegalovirus serostatus. Produced via immunoSEQ multiplex PCR; TCRdb's table is partial and in-frame only. The sample lists some 52,000 clones, around 80% occurring once. Single viable CD3+CD4+CD8-CD45RO+ cells were sorted as the memory CD4+ T cells. From germline, CDR1 is SGHTA and CDR2 FQGTGA. CDR3 size: 14 residues. The V end was cut by 6 bases, the J end by 4 bases, with 12 bases between. The receptor was derived from an adult in good health and CMV-seropositive. Material for sequencing was memory CD4+ T cells from blood. The chain employs TRBV7-3 and TRBJ2-2, with D maybe TRBD2 (5 bases). The CDR3 protein is CASRLDRGTGELFF. The CDR3 DNA reads as TGTGCCAGCAGACTGGACCGGGGCACCGGGGAGCTGTTTTTT.